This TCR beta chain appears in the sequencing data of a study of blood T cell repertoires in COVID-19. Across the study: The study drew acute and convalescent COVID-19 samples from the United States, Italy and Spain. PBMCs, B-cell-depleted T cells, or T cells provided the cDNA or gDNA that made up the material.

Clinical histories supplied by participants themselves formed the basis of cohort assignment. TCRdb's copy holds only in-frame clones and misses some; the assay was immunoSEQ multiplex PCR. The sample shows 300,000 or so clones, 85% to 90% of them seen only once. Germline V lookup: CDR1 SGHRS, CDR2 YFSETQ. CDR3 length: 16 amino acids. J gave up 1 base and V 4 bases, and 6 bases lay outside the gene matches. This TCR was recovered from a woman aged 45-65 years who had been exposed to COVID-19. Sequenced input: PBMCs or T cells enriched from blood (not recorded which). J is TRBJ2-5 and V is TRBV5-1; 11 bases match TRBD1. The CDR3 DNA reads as TGCGCCAGCAGCGCGGCGGGACAGGGGGTCCAAGAGACCCAGTACTTC. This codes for CASSAAGQGVQETQYF. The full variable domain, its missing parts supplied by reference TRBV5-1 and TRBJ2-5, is KAGVTQTPRYLIKTRGQQVTLSCSPISGHRSVSWYQQTPGQGLQFLFEYFSETQRNKGNFPGRFSGRQFSNSRSEMNVSTLELGDSALYLCASSAAGQGVQETQYFGPGTRLLVL.